This passage covers 20 T cell receptor beta chains from one sample sequenced in a study of shared clonotypes between healthy human individuals (TCRdb year 2020). Library creation used the immunoSEQ multiplex PCR assay. The clones in this table, taken by TCRdb from immuneACCESS, are in-frame only. Not every clone is retained; where verified, under half of the shortfall comes from an unresolved V gene, and the cause of the rest is unknown. The sample table holds millions of clones, of which less than 95% were seen once. The ten largest clonotypes hold 0.9% to 1.4% of the sample. CD8 naive samples were obtained by positive selection for CCR7 among CD45RO-negative cells, yielding a CD45RA+CCR7+ population from which TemRA cells were excluded. Sequenced material: naive CD8+ T cells sorted from blood. The sample's cell subset or site label, decoded: CD45RA+CCR7+. These receptors originate from a man aged 18-30 years in good health.

In nucleotides, the CDR3 is TGTGCCAGCAGCTTGGGGGGAAACCATGGCTACACCTTC. This gives the protein CASSLGGNHGYTF. The chain joins TRBV5-6 to TRBJ1-2; no firm D call. The CDR3 covers 13 residues. V was trimmed by 0 bases and J by 6 bases, leaving 9 bases between them. Germline assignment: CDR1 SGHDT and CDR2 YYEEEE.

The chain joins TRBV2 to TRBJ2-7; tentatively, D is TRBD2 (6 bases). Trimming cost V 7 bases and J 0 bases, with 25 bases left between them. This CDR3 has 18 amino acids. CDR1 and CDR2 from the germline V gene are SNHLY and FYNNEI. The CDR3 DNA reads TGTGCCAGCACCTACAAGGAGGGCAGGGTTCTACCCTCCTACGAGCAGTACTTC. It encodes CASTYKEGRVLPSYEQYF.

This clone has a single count. The chain uses TRBV13 and TRBJ2-1, with unresolved D. The V and J ends lost 1 base and 8 bases respectively, with 9 bases between them. Looked up from germline, CDR1 is PRHDT and CDR2 is FYEKMQ (reference sequence). The CDR3 is 13 amino acids. CDR3 residues: CASSLVDADEQFF. The CDR3 DNA is TGTGCCAGCAGCTTAGTAGATGCGGATGAGCAGTTCTTC.

This sequence joins TRBV7-8 and TRBJ2-5; possibly TRBD2 for D (6 bases). Trimming pared 3 bases from V and 5 bases from J, leaving 13 bases between. The CDR3 has 14 amino acids. Germline CDR1 SGHVS, CDR2 FQNEAQ. The chain's CDR3 is CASSFGGRRETQYF. CDR3 DNA: TGTGCCAGCAGCTTCGGGGGTCGTCGGGAGACCCAGTACTTC.

Here the CDR3 DNA reads TGCAGCGTTGTTGGCAGGGGCACCAAAGAGACCCAGTACTTC. It yields the protein CSVVGRGTKETQYF. The J gene is TRBJ2-5, the V gene TRBV29-1; a possible D gene is TRBD1 (6 bases). The CDR3 contains 14 residues. V lost 4 bases and J 3 bases, leaving 15 bases between the germline ends. CDR1 is SQVTM, CDR2 ANQGSEA, per germline.

Of note for this clone: In the same sample, other DNA sequences code for this CDR3. V usage is TRBV4-3 and J usage is TRBJ1-6; D is perhaps TRBD1 (5 bases). The CDR3 totals 15 residues. Trimming stripped 4 bases from V and 4 bases from J, with 11 bases between. Germline V gene lookup returns CDR1 LGHNA and CDR2 YSLEER. CDR3 nucleotide sequence: TGCGCCAGCAGCCTTGACAGTTCATATAATTCACCCCTCCACTTT. Translation: CASSLDSSYNSPLHF.

This chain connects TRBV13 to TRBJ2-5, with D tentatively TRBD1 (6 bases). V lost 5 bases, J lost 1 base, and 17 bases lay in between. The CDR3 sequence is 16 residues long. Per the germline V gene, CDR1 is PRHDT and CDR2 is FYEKMQ (reference sequence). CDR3 sequence (DNA): TGTGCCAGCAGCCGCCGGGACACCGATCCCCAAGAGACCCAGTACTTC. The encoded protein is CASSRRDTDPQETQYF.

The chain combines TRBV4-2 with TRBJ1-6, with D unresolved. The V gene's germline CDR1 is LGHNA and CDR2 YNFKEQ. This CDR3 spans 15 amino acids. The germline V and J ends were trimmed by 5 bases and 3 bases, with 11 bases remaining between them. The DNA for the CDR3 is TGTGCCAGCAGCGACGCAGGAGACTATAATTCACCCCTCCACTTT. It codes for CASSDAGDYNSPLHF.

This clone was detected only once. The chain recombines TRBV9 with TRBJ2-7; D perhaps matches TRBD2 (6 bases). Germline V gives CDR1 SGDLS, CDR2 YYNGEE. This CDR3 region has 13 residues. Trimming shortened V by 0 bases and J by 7 bases, and 11 bases separated the two germline ends. CDR3 bases: TGTGCCAGCAGCGTAGAGGCTGGGGGGGAGCAGTACTTC. This translates into CASSVEAGGEQYF.

This chain uses TRBV19 with TRBJ1-1, with D tentatively TRBD1 (5 bases). Trimming stripped 3 bases from V and 7 bases from J, with 12 bases between. The CDR3 contains 13 residues. In germline, CDR1 is LNHDA, CDR2 SQIVND (reference sequence). The CDR3 DNA follows: TGTGCCAGTAGTATGGGGGTGGGCAGTGAAGCTTTCTTT. Translation gives CASSMGVGSEAFF.

Regarding this clone: Other DNA sequences in this sample translate to the same CDR3. The chain combines TRBV11-2 with TRBJ2-7; 8 bases match TRBD2. Germline assignment: CDR1 SGHAT and CDR2 FQNNGV. V lost 1 base and J lost 3; bases outside the gene matches: 5. The CDR3 loop spans 15 amino acids. The CDR3 here is CASSLVAGGSYEQYF. The DNA of the CDR3 is TGTGCCAGCAGCTTAGTGGCGGGGGGAAGCTACGAGCAGTACTTC.

The rearrangement joins TRBV27 to TRBJ2-5, with 13 bases that match TRBD2. V shed 7 bases, J shed 3 bases, and the junction held 14 bases outside the gene matches. The CDR3 is 18 amino acids. The germline gives CDR1 MNHEY, CDR2 SMNVEV (reference sequence). The chain's CDR3 is CASMTSGGWVIGKETQYF. The CDR3 DNA reads as TGTGCCAGCATGACTAGCGGGGGGTGGGTGATCGGGAAAGAGACCCAGTACTTC.

This chain connects TRBV30 to TRBJ1-1, with D unclear. The CDR3 totals 15 residues. V was shortened by 1 base and J by 0 bases, with 12 bases between the two germline ends. The germline V gene encodes CDR1 GTSNPN and CDR2 SVGIG (reference sequence). CDR3 in amino acids: CAWSGSAEMNTEAFF. The CDR3 DNA sequence: TGTGCCTGGAGTGGTTCGGCAGAAATGAACACTGAAGCTTTCTTT.

This chain links TRBV5-1 with TRBJ2-7; D is unclear. The CDR3 runs to 14 residues. The germline gives CDR1 SGHRS, CDR2 YFSETQ. V dropped 4 bases and J dropped 4 bases, with 15 bases sitting between them. CDR3 amino acids: CASSPNPLYYEQYF. The CDR3 DNA is TGCGCCAGCAGCCCCAACCCCTTATATTACGAGCAGTACTTC.

The chain carries TRBV2 and TRBJ1-1, with a possible D match to TRBD1 (6 bases). Germline CDR1 SNHLY, CDR2 FYNNEI. V lost 8 bases to trimming and J lost 3 bases, with 22 bases between them. The CDR3 is 16 amino acids. CDR3 bases: TGTGCCAGCGGCCGGACCCAGGGGTTCCGGGACACTGAAGCTTTCTTT. Protein product: CASGRTQGFRDTEAFF.

The CDR3 DNA is TGTGCCAGCAATCCGACAGGCTTCAATCAGCCCCAGCATTTT. This encodes CASNPTGFNQPQHF. The rearrangement uses TRBV28 and TRBJ1-5; the D gene is possibly TRBD1 (6 bases). V lost 7 bases and J lost 3, with 13 bases in between. Germline V gene sequence: CDR1 MDHEN, CDR2 SYDVKM. This CDR3 contains 14 residues.

Worth noting for this clone: The same CDR3 can be traced to other DNA sequences in this sample. The chain carries TRBV4-1 and TRBJ2-7; the match to TRBD1 covers 10 bases. The V segment lost 0 bases and the J segment 1 base; nucleotides outside the gene matches: 0. CDR1 MGHRA and CDR2 YSYEKL come from the germline V gene. The CDR3 spans 15 residues. This CDR3 reads CASSQEDRGSYEQYF. Written as DNA, the CDR3 is TGCGCCAGCAGCCAAGAGGACAGGGGGTCCTACGAGCAGTACTTC.

The rearrangement links TRBV4-1 to TRBJ1-1, with D unresolved. CDR1 MGHRA and CDR2 YSYEKL come from the germline V gene. V lost 4 bases and J 1 base, leaving 10 bases between the germline ends. The CDR3 runs 14 residues. For the CDR3, the DNA is TGCGCCAGCAGCCTTCCGGACCGGAACACTGAAGCTTTCTTT. This encodes CASSLPDRNTEAFF.

On this clone itself: Other DNA sequences from this sample encode an identical CDR3 as well. This chain uses TRBV6-5 with TRBJ2-7, with TRBD1 matching over 10 bases. CDR3 length: 14 amino acids. V shed 0 bases and J 6 bases; nucleotides not matched to a gene: 2. Germline assignment: CDR1 MNHEY and CDR2 SVGAGI. The CDR3 loop is CASSYSGQGSEQYF. In DNA, the CDR3 is TGTGCCAGCAGTTACTCGGGACAGGGGAGCGAGCAGTACTTC.

About this clone itself: The sample contains more than one DNA sequence encoding this CDR3. J is TRBJ2-1 and V is TRBV6-5; the D is unclear. Germline-derived CDR1 and CDR2 are MNHEY and SVGAGI. Deletions cut 0 bases from V and 7 bases from J, with 7 bases between. The CDR3 extends over 13 amino acids. Here the CDR3 reads CASSYSEGNEQFF. As DNA, the CDR3 is TGTGCCAGCAGTTACTCTGAAGGGAATGAGCAGTTCTTC.